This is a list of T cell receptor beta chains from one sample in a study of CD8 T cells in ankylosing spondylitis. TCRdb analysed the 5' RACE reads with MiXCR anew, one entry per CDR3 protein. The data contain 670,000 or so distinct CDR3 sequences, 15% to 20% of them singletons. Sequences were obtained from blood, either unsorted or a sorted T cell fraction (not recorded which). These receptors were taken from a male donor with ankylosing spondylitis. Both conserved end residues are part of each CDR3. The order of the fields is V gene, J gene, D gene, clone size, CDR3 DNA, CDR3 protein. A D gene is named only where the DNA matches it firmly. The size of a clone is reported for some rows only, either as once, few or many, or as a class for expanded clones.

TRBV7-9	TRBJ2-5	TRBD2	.	TGTGCCAGCAGCTTAGGGGGCGGGGGGGCCTCGGAGACCCAGTACTTC	CASSLGGGGASETQYF
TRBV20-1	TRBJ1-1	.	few	TGCAGTGCTAGTACTGGAAACACTGAAGCTTTCTTT	CSASTGNTEAFF
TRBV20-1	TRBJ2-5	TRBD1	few	TGCAGTGCTATCCAGACAGGGAACAAAGAGACCCAGTACTTC	CSAIQTGNKETQYF
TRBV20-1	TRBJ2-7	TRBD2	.	TGCAGTGGTCAACAGTCTAGCGGGAGCTCCTACGAGCAGTACTTC	CSGQQSSGSSYEQYF
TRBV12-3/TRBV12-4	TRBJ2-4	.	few	TGTGCCAGCAGCACCTGGCGCGGATCCAAAAACATTCAGTACTTC	CASSTWRGSKNIQYF
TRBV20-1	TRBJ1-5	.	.	TGCAGTGCGACTCTGGACAGCCCTAATAGCAATCAGCCCCAGCATTTT	CSATLDSPNSNQPQHF
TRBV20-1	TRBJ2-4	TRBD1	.	TGCAGTGCTAGTAGGGACAGGGTGACCAAAAACATTCAGTACTTC	CSASRDRVTKNIQYF
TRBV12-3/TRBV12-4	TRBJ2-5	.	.	TGTGCCAGCAGTTTAGGTTCGGGATGGGGAGAGACCCAGTACTTC	CASSLGSGWGETQYF
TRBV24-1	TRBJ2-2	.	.	TGTGCCACCTCCAGTTTCGGGGGCGGGGAGCTGTTTTTT	CATSSFGGGELFF
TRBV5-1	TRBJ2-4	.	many	TGCGCCAGCAGTCTAGGGGGGCTTGATGACATTCAGTACTTC	CASSLGGLDDIQYF
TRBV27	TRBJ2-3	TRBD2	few	TGTGCCAGCAGCCCCCTGGGCGGGGGGGCAGATACGCAGTATTTT	CASSPLGGGADTQYF
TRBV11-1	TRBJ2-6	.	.	TGTGCCAGCAACTCGGGGACCGGACGATCATTCTCTGGGGCCAACGTCCTGACTTTC	CASNSGTGRSFSGANVLTF
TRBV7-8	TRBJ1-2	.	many	TGTGCCAGCAGCTTAGGGCCGGGGGTCTATGGCTACACCTTC	CASSLGPGVYGYTF
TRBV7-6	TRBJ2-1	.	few	TGTGCCAGCAGCTTAGGGTATTCCAATGAGCAGTTCTTC	CASSLGYSNEQFF
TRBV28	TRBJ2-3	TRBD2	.	TGTGCCAGCAGTTTCCCGGTAGCGGGAGGATCAGATACGCAGTATTTT	CASSFPVAGGSDTQYF
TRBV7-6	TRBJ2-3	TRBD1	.	TGTGCCAGCAGCAGAGGGACAGGGGTCACAGATACGCAGTATTTT	CASSRGTGVTDTQYF
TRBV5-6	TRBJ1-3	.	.	TGTGCCAGCAGCCTCGGGATTCTCTCTGGAAACACCATATATTTT	CASSLGILSGNTIYF
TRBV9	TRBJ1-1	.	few	TGTGCCAGCAGCCCCCGACCCGGTGGCACTGAAGCTTTCTTT	CASSPRPGGTEAFF
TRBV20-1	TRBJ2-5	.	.	TGCAGTGCCCCCAGGGGGGCGGGGGAAGAGACCCAGTACTTC	CSAPRGAGEETQYF
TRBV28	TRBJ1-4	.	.	TGTGCCAGCACCACCCACTCAGTCGGTAATGAAAAACTGTTTTTT	CASTTHSVGNEKLFF
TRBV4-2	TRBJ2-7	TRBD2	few	TGTGCCAGCAGCCACAAACTAGCGGGAGGGGTCTACGAGCAGTACTTC	CASSHKLAGGVYEQYF
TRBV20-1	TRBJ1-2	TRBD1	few	TGCAGTGCTAGAGAGACAGGGTGGGCCTATGGCTACACCTTC	CSARETGWAYGYTF
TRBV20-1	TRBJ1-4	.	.	TGCAGTGCTCCGACAGGCCGTAATGAAAAACTGTTTTTT	CSAPTGRNEKLFF
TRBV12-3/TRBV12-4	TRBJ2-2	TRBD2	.	TGTGCCAGCAGTTTCGGCGGGAGTCCTACCGGGGAGCTGTTTTTT	CASSFGGSPTGELFF
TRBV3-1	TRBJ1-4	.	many	TGTGCCAGCAGCCCGACCCGGACAGTCGAAAAACTGTTTTTT	CASSPTRTVEKLFF
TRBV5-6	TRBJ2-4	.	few	TGTGCCAGCAGCCCCCGGCAGGCTCGATCGGACATTCAGTACTTC	CASSPRQARSDIQYF
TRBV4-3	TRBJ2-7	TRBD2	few	TGCGCCAGCAGCCAAGATAGCGGGGGGCCGAGGGACGAGCAGTACTTC	CASSQDSGGPRDEQYF
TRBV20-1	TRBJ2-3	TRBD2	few	TGCAGTGCTAGCGGGGGGGCAAATCTTGACACCACCCTTACGCAGTATTTT	CSASGGANLDTTLTQYF
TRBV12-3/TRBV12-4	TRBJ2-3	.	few	TGTGCCAGCAGTCCGACCGACTCGGATACGCAGTATTTT	CASSPTDSDTQYF
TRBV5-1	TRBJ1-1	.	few	TGCGCCAGCAGCGACCACACTGAAGCTTTCTTT	CASSDHTEAFF
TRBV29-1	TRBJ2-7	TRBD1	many	TGCAGGAGAGGGGACAGCCGGCCCTACGAGCAGTACTTC	CRRGDSRPYEQYF
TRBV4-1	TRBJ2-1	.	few	TGCGCCAGCAGCCAAGGGGGGCTTAGCAGCCTCTCCTACAATGAGCAGTTCTTC	CASSQGGLSSLSYNEQFF
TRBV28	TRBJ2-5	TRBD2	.	TGTGCCAGCAGTTTACCCTCCGACGGGGGAGGGGAAGAGACCCAGTACTTC	CASSLPSDGGGEETQYF
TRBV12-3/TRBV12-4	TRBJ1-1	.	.	TGTGCCAGCAGTTTTAGGCAGACTCTTGGAGCTTTCTTT	CASSFRQTLGAFF
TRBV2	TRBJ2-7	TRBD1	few	TGTGCCAGCAGGGCCGACAGGGCCATCTACGAGCAGTACTTC	CASRADRAIYEQYF
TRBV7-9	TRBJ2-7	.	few	TGTGCCAGCAGCACACTCTCCTACGAGCAGTACTTC	CASSTLSYEQYF
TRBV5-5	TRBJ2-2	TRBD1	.	TGTGCCAGCAGCTTCCGGGACAGGGAGACCGGGGAGCTGTTTTTT	CASSFRDRETGELFF
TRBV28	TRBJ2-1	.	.	TGTGCCAGCAGTGCCACACGGGCTGAGCAGTTCTTC	CASSATRAEQFF
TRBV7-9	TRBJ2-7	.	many	TGTGCCAGCAGCTTAATGTCCTACGAGCAGTACTTC	CASSLMSYEQYF
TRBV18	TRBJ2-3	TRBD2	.	TGTGCCAGCTCACCTAGGGTAGCGGGAAGAAGCACAGATACGCAGTATTTT	CASSPRVAGRSTDTQYF
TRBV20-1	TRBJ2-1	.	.	TGCAGTGCCAGTCAGCATGAGCAGTTCTTC	CSASQHEQFF
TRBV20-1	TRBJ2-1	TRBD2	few	TGCAGTGCCAGAGACCCCGGGACTAGCGTGAGTGAGCAGTTCTTC	CSARDPGTSVSEQFF
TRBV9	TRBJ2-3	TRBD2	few	TGTGCCAGCAGCGTACGGCCTAGCGGGGGGGCAGATACGCAGTATTTT	CASSVRPSGGADTQYF
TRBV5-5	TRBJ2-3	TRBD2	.	TGTGCCAGCAGCCCCCTAGCGGGAGGGAAAACAGATACGCAGTATTTT	CASSPLAGGKTDTQYF
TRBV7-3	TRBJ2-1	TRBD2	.	TGTGCCAGCAGCTTAGAACTAGCGGGAGTCAATGAGCAGTTCTTC	CASSLELAGVNEQFF
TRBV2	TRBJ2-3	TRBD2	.	TGTGCCAGCAGGGGACTAGGGTACACAGATACGCAGTATTTT	CASRGLGYTDTQYF
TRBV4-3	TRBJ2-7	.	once	TGCGCCAGCAGCCAAGAATGGACAGCCAGCTCCTACGAGCAGTACTTC	CASSQEWTASSYEQYF
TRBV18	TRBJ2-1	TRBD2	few	TGTGCCAGCTCACCTACTCCGGGACTAGCGGGGGGGCCCAAGTACTACAATGAGCAGTTCTTC	CASSPTPGLAGGPKYYNEQFF
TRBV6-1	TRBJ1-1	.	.	TGTGCCAGCAGTGGCGTCAGGTTCGGCGAATGGGATTTCTTT	CASSGVRFGEWDFF
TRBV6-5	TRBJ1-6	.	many	TGTGCCAGCAGTTCCCCGGGCAGGGTAGGATCACCCCTCCACTTT	CASSSPGRVGSPLHF
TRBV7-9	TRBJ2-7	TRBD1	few	TGTGCCAGCAGCTTAAGGGACAGGGGTGACTACGAGCAGTACTTC	CASSLRDRGDYEQYF
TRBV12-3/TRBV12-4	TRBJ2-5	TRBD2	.	TGTGCCAGCAGGGGGAGGCTAGCGGGAGAGGAAGAGACCCAGTACTTC	CASRGRLAGEEETQYF
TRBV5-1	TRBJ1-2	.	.	TGCGCCAGCAGCTTGCAACCGACGGACTATGGCTACACCTTC	CASSLQPTDYGYTF
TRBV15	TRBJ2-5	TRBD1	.	TGTGCCACCAGCAGATGGGACAGTTTAAGGGAGACCCAGTACTTC	CATSRWDSLRETQYF
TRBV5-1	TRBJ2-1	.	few	TGCGCCAGCAGGGGGCAGGACGGGAGTGAGCAGTTCTTC	CASRGQDGSEQFF
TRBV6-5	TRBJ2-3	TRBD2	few	TGTGCCAGCAGTTACGATCGACTAGCGTTTAGCACAGATACGCAGTATTTT	CASSYDRLAFSTDTQYF